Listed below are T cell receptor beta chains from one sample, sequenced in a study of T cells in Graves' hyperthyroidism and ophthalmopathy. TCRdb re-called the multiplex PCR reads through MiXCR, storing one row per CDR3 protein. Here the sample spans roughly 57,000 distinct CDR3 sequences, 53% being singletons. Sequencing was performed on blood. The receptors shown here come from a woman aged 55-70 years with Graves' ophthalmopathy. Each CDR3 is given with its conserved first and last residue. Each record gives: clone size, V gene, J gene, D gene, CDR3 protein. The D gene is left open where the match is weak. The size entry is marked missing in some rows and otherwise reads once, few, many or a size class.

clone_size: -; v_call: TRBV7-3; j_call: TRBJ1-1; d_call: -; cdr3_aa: CASSAPGGQGYFGPGTGGEAFF
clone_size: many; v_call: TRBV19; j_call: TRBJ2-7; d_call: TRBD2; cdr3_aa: CASSKAAGESYEQYF
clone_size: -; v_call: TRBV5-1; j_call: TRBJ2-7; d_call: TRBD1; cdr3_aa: CASSTGTGIFYEQYF
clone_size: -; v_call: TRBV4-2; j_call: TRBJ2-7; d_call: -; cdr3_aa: CASSQDGELGEQYF
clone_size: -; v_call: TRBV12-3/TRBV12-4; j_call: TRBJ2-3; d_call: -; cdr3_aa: CASSSRGPDTQYF
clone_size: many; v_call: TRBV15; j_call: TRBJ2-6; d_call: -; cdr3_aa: CATSRRGDGANVLTF
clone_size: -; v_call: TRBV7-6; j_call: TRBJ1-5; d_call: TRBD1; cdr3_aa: CASSFSGGQGPFEGRPQHF
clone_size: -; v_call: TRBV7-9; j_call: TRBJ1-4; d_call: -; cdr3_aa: CAGSPRGTSEKLFF
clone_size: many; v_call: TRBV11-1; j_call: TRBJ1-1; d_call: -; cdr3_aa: CASSLGSGTEAFF
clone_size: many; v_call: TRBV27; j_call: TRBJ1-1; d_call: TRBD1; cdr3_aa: CASSKEAGGRTEAFF
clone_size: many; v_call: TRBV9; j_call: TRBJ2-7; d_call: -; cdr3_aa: CASSVVPDPPNEQYF
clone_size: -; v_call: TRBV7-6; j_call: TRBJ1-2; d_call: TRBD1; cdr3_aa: CASSPGQGGGYTF
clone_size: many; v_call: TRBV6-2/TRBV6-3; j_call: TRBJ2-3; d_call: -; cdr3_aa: CASSATLDTQYF
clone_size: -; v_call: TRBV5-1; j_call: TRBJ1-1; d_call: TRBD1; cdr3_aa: CASSLAAGTENTEAFF
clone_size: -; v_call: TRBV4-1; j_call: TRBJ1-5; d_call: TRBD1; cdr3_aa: CASSSSWTGLSNQPQHF
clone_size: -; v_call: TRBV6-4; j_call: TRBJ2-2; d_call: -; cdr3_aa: CASSDSGKDPPWELFF
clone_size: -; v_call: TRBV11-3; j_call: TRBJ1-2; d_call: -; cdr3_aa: CAPRGYGYTF
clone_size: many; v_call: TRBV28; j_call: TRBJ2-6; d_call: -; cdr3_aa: CASSLWSPGANVLTF
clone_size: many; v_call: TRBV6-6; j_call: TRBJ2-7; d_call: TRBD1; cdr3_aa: CASSYTGGNYEQYF
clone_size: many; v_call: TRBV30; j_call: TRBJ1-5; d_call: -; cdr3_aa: CALEPGQPQHF
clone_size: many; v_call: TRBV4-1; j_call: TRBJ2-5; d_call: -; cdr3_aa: CASSQGGGLRRTQYF
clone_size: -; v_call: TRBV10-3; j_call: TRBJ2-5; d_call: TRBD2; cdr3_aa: CASGLAGLETQYF
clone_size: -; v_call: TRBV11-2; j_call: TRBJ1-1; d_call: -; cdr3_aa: CASSLDLSGGTEAFF
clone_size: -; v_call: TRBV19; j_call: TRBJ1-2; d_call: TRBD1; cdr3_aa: CASRLTGYSNHF
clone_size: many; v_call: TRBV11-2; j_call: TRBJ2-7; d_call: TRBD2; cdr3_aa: CASSLGGGSEQYF
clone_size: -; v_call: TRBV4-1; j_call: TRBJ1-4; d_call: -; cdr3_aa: CASSQGFF
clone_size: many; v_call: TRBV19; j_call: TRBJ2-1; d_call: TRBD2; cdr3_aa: CASSSSAGGIYNEQFF
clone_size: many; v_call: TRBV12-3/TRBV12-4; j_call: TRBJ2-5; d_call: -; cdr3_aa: CASSSSAAETQYF
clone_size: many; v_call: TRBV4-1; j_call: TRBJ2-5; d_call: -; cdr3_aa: CASSQVRRGGQETQYF
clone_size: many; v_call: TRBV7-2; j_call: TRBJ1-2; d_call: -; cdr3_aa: CASSLGGDGYTF
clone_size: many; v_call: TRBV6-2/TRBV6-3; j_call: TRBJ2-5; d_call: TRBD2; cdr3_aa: CASSYAGGRETQYF
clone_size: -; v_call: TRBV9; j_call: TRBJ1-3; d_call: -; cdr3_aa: CASSVGHQGDTIYF
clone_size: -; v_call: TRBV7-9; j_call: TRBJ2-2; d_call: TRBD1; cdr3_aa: CASSLEGTGRGELFF
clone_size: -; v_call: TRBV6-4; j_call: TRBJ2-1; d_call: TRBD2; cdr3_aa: CASSDGTSGSRFF
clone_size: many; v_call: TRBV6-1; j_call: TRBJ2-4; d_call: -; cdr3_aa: CASNAKTGAQNIQYF
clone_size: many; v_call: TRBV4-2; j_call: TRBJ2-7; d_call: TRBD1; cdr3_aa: CASSQDGGQGYEQYF
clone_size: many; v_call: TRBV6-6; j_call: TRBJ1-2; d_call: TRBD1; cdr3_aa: CASRPRPGTGDYGYTF